This paragraph covers one TCR beta chain sequence. Its antigen is undetermined. Germline V lookup: CDR1 SGHTA, CDR2 FQGNSA. The CDR3 loop spans 15 amino acids. V lost 7 bases and J lost 4, with 17 bases in between. This specimen belongs to a study of OX40 agonist ivuxolimab in advanced cancers. At the level of the study: Dose-escalation patients' cancers were hepatocellular carcinoma, melanoma, renal cell or head and neck cancer. Whole-study findings and limits: By week 6 at 0.1 to 3.0 mg/kg, blood CD4+ and CD8+ T cells had expanded clonally. Part of the nonresponder group also had normalized T-cell clonal expansion that was low.

Assay: immunoSEQ multiplex PCR; the TCRdb copy retains only in-frame clones and omits some. The sample has more than 100,000 clones; over 75% are singletons. The material sequenced was CD4+ or CD8+ T cells sorted from blood, taken in a trial of the OX40 agonist ivuxolimab. This chain links TRBV7-2 with TRBJ1-3; possible D gene TRBD1, 6 bases. The TCR sequence derives from an adult with an advanced solid tumor such as melanoma, head and neck, liver or kidney cancer. This CDR3 reads CASTSAGGLGNTIYF. CDR3 DNA: TGTGCCAGCACCTCAGCTGGGGGGCTCGGAAACACCATATATTTT.